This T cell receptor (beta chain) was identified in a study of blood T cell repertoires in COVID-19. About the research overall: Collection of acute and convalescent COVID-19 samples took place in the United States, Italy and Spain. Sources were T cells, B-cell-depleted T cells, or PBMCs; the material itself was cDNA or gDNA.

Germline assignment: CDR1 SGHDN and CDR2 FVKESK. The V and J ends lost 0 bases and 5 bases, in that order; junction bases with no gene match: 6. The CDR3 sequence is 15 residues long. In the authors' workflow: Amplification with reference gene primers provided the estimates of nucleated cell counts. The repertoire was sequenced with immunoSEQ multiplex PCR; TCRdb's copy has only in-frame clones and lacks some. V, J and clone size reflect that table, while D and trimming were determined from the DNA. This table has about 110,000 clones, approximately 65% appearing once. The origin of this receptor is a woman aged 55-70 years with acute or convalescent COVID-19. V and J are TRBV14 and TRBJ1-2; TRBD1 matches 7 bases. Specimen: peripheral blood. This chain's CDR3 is CASSQDDPTGYGYTF. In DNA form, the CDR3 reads TGTGCCAGCAGCCAAGATGACCCGACAGGGTATGGCTACACCTTC. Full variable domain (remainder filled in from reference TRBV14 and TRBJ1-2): EAGVTQFPSHSVIEKGQTVTLRCDPISGHDNLYWYRRVMGKEIKFLLHFVKESKQDESGMPNNRFLAERTGGTYSTLKVQPAELEDSGVYFCASSQDDPTGYGYTFGSGTRLTVV.